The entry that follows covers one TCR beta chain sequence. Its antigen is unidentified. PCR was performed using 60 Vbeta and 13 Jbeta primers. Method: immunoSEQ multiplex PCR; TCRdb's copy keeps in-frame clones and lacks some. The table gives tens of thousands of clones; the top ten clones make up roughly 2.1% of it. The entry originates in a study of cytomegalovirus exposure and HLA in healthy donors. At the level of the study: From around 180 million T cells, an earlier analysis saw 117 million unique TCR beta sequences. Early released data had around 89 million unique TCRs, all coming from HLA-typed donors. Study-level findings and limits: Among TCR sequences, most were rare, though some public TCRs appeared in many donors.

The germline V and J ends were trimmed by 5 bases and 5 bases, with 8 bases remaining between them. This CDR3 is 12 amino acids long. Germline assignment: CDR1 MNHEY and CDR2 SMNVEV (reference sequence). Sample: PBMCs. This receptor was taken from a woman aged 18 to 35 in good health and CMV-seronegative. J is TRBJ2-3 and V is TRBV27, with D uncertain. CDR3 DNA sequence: TGTGCCAGCAGTCTTCCGGGAGATACGCAGTATTTT. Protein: CASSLPGDTQYF.